These 29 T cell receptor beta chains originate from one sample sequenced in a study of cytomegalovirus exposure and HLA in healthy donors. The PCR was carried out with 60 Vbeta primers and 13 Jbeta primers. Data came from immunoSEQ multiplex PCR; TCRdb stores just in-frame clones and leaves some out. The sample records roughly 120,000 clones, roughly 79% being singletons. Material for sequencing was PBMCs. Receptors originate from a woman aged 25 to 45 in good health and CMV-seronegative.

This chain links TRBV27 with TRBJ2-7, with no clear D. Germline V gives CDR1 MNHEY, CDR2 SMNVEV (reference sequence). The CDR3 covers 13 residues. Trimming stripped 0 bases from V and 1 base from J, with 4 bases between. CDR3 bases: TGTGCCAGCAGTTTATCCAAATCCTACGAGCAGTACTTC. Amino acids: CASSLSKSYEQYF.

The chain employs TRBV7-9 and TRBJ2-1, with D possibly matching TRBD2 (6 bases). The CDR3 covers 15 residues. Germline V gene sequence: CDR1 SEHNR, CDR2 FQNEAQ (reference sequence). V lost 5 bases and J 8 bases, leaving 19 bases between the germline ends. The CDR3 DNA sequence: TGTGCCAGCAGCCCCGGGAGCTTGGGATTTGATGAGCAGTTCTTC. As protein: CASSPGSLGFDEQFF.

The chain couples TRBV5-1 to TRBJ2-3; no clear D gene. The CDR3 is 12 residues long. Trimming took 4 bases from V and 6 from J, leaving 9 bases between them. Looked up from germline, CDR1 is SGHRS and CDR2 is YFSETQ. The DNA of the CDR3 is TGCGCCAGCAGCAAAGAGGCTGATACGCAGTATTTT. This sequence encodes CASSKEADTQYF.

The chain recombines TRBV9 with TRBJ1-4, with D perhaps TRBD1 (6 bases). The germline CDR1 and CDR2 sequences are SGDLS and YYNGEE. The length of the CDR3 is 14 residues. V lost 2 bases, J lost 5 bases, and 10 bases lay in between. As DNA, the CDR3 is TGTGCCAGCAGCGTCGGACAGATAAATGAAAAACTGTTTTTT. Protein sequence: CASSVGQINEKLFF.

The chain combines TRBV7-2 with TRBJ2-1; 15 nucleotides match TRBD2. The CDR3 runs to 19 residues. Germline V lookup: CDR1 SGHTA, CDR2 FQGNSA. J was trimmed by 9 bases and V by 0 bases; bases with no gene match: 12. The CDR3 DNA follows: TGTGCCAGCAGCTTAGCACGGACTAGCGGGGGGGGACCCACCAGTGAGCAGTTCTTC. It yields the protein CASSLARTSGGGPTSEQFF.

The chain carries TRBV4-3 and TRBJ2-3; no definite D call. V shed 2 bases and J shed 2 bases, with 8 bases lying between them. Germline-derived CDR1 and CDR2 are LGHNA and YSLEER. The CDR3 contains 14 residues. The CDR3 DNA is TGCGCCAGCAGCCAAAGAGCGTTCACAGATACGCAGTATTTT. This gives the protein CASSQRAFTDTQYF.

The rearrangement uses TRBV18 and TRBJ2-1, with TRBD2 matching over 15 bases. This CDR3 has 20 amino acids. Looked up from germline, CDR1 is KGHSH and CDR2 is LQKENI. J lost 6 bases, V lost 3 bases, and 15 bases had no gene match. The CDR3 here is CASSPGLAGGIGVPGNEQFF. CDR3 in DNA: TGTGCCAGCTCACCCGGACTAGCGGGAGGGATTGGGGTCCCCGGCAATGAGCAGTTCTTC.

The rearrangement uses TRBV6-6 and TRBJ2-3; D gene uncertain. Trimming left V 8 bases short and J 1 base short, with 4 bases between. CDR1 and CDR2 (germline): MNHNY, SVGAGI (reference sequence). The CDR3 is 11 amino acids. The CDR3 sequence is CASGRTDTQYF. The CDR3 coding sequence is TGTGCCAGCGGCCGCACAGATACGCAGTATTTT.

The chain employs TRBV4-1 and TRBJ2-7, with a possible D match to TRBD2 (5 bases). The germline V gene has CDR1 MGHRA and CDR2 YSYEKL. Trimming took off 1 base at V and 4 bases at J, with 11 bases between the two ends. The CDR3 totals 14 residues. The CDR3 sequence: CASSQVDSEYEQYF. Written as DNA, the CDR3 is TGCGCCAGCAGCCAAGTTGATAGCGAGTACGAGCAGTACTTC.

In its sample, this clone was seen a few times. The genes are TRBV6-6 and TRBJ2-3, with D hard to call. The V end lost 7 bases, the J end lost 5 bases, and 13 bases lay between the germline ends. This CDR3 region has 13 residues. Germline CDR1 MNHNY, CDR2 SVGAGI (reference sequence). DNA of the CDR3: TGTGCCAGCAATCAACCAACTTTAGATACGCAGTATTTT. Protein product: CASNQPTLDTQYF.

This sequence joins TRBV9 and TRBJ2-3, with 7 bases matching TRBD2. This CDR3 is built from 15 residues. CDR1 and CDR2 (germline): SGDLS, YYNGEE. V dropped 2 bases and J dropped 2; count of bases not matched to a gene: 5. CDR3 region: CASSVGGRDTDTQYF. The DNA for the CDR3 is TGTGCCAGCAGCGTCGGTGGGAGGGACACAGATACGCAGTATTTT.

The chain is built from TRBV18 and TRBJ2-7; D is undetermined. Trimming cost V 3 bases and J 3 bases, with 9 bases left between them. The CDR3 is 13 residues long. CDR1 and CDR2 (germline): KGHSH, LQKENI. The CDR3: CASSPETSYEQYF. Here the CDR3 DNA reads TGTGCCAGCTCACCCGAAACAAGCTACGAGCAGTACTTC.

This chain links TRBV14 with TRBJ2-1; weak D call: TRBD2 (6 bases). Germline CDR1 SGHDN, CDR2 FVKESK. This CDR3 contains 15 residues. Trimming took off 0 bases at V and 11 bases at J, with 17 bases between the two ends. DNA for the CDR3: TGTGCCAGCAGCCAAGATAATTCTGTCGGGGGACAGCAGTTCTTC. Translation: CASSQDNSVGGQQFF.

This sequence joins TRBV7-2 and TRBJ2-1, with 9 bases that match TRBD2. The V gene's germline CDR1 is SGHTA and CDR2 FQGNSA. V lost 1 base and J lost 6; bases outside the gene matches: 4. The CDR3 contains 15 residues. CDR3 residues: CASSLGGGGSNEQFF. The DNA of the CDR3 is TGTGCCAGCAGCTTAGGCGGGGGGGGGAGCAATGAGCAGTTCTTC.

J is TRBJ2-5 and V is TRBV4-2, with TRBD2 matching 11 bases. The J call may be faulty, since TRBJ2-7 better matches the DNA end. The CDR3 extends over 17 amino acids. The V gene's germline CDR1 is LGHNA and CDR2 YNFKEQ. The CDR3 DNA sequence: TGTGCCAGCAGCCAGCATACCCGGACTAGCGGGTTTTACGAGCAGTACTTC. Amino acid sequence: CASSQHTRTSGFYEQYF.

In this sample, this clone turned up many times. The chain uses TRBV28 and TRBJ2-2, with TRBD1 matching 9 bases. After removal of 4 bases from V and 4 bases from J, the junction contained 22 bases not matched to a gene. Per the germline V gene, CDR1 is MDHEN and CDR2 is SYDVKM. The CDR3 spans 21 residues. CDR3 nucleotide sequence: TGTGCCAGCAGTTCCTCTTGGACAGGGGAAGTGTTGAGGGTCAGCACCGGGGAGCTGTTTTTT. Its protein product is CASSSSWTGEVLRVSTGELFF. Complete variable domain (other parts from reference TRBV28 and TRBJ2-2): DVKVTQSSRYLVKRTGEKVFLECVQDMDHENMFWYRQDPGLGLRLIYFSYDVKMKEKGDIPEGYSVSREKKERFSLILESASTNQTSMYLCASSSSWTGEVLRVSTGELFFGEGSRLTVL.

This clone has more than one count but fewer than ten. The chain uses TRBV6-6 and TRBJ1-1, with a tentative D call TRBD1 (5 bases). The CDR3 is made up of 16 amino acids. V was cut by 6 bases and J by 0 bases, with 17 bases left in between. Germline V gene data show CDR1 as MNHNY and CDR2 as SVGAGI (reference sequence). The CDR3, as DNA: TGTGCCAGCAGACTCCCGCCTGGACACATGAACACTGAAGCTTTCTTT. It is translated as CASRLPPGHMNTEAFF.

This chain joins TRBV5-4 and TRBJ1-2; possibly TRBD1 for D (5 bases). The CDR3 covers 15 residues. V was shortened by 2 bases and J by 4 bases, with 15 bases between the two germline ends. CDR1 SGHNT and CDR2 YYREEE come from the germline V gene (reference sequence). The DNA for the CDR3 is TGTGCCAGCAGCTTAAGACAGCCCCTAGGCTATGGCTACACCTTC. Its protein is CASSLRQPLGYGYTF.

The V gene is TRBV9, the J gene TRBJ1-3, with no clear D. The CDR3 length is 16 residues. V was shortened by 1 base and J by 0 bases, with 11 bases between the two germline ends. Germline CDR1 reads SGDLS; CDR2 reads YYNGEE. As DNA, the CDR3 is TGTGCCAGCAGCGTATCTTCCCTCGGCTCTGGAAACACCATATATTTT. It is translated as CASSVSSLGSGNTIYF.

The chain couples TRBV12-5 to TRBJ1-3; tentatively, D is TRBD1 (5 bases). Per the germline V gene, CDR1 is LGHNT and CDR2 is FRNRAP. The CDR3 consists of 13 residues. V was shortened by 6 bases and J by 4 bases, with 10 bases between the two germline ends. CDR3 DNA sequence: TGTGCTAGTGGCCTTAACAGGGGAAACACCATATATTTT. It is translated as CASGLNRGNTIYF.

This clone was detected only once. The chain uses TRBV5-1 and TRBJ1-3, with 7 bases fitting TRBD1. Trimming took 0 bases from V and 0 from J; bases not matched to a gene: 3. Germline-derived CDR1 and CDR2 are SGHRS and YFSETQ. CDR3 length: 16 residues. The CDR3 sequence is CASSLADRVSGNTIYF. CDR3 DNA: TGCGCCAGCAGCTTGGCCGACAGGGTCTCTGGAAACACCATATATTTT.

V gene TRBV6-1 combines with J gene TRBJ1-5; weak D call: TRBD1 (5 bases). The CDR3 length is 14 residues. CDR1 and CDR2 (germline): MNHNS, SASEGT. The V end lost 3 bases, the J end lost 2 bases, and 8 bases lay between the germline ends. The CDR3, as DNA: TGTGCCAGCAGTGAGATCAGGGGCAATCAGCCCCAGCATTTT. The encoded protein is CASSEIRGNQPQHF.

The chain links TRBV29-1 to TRBJ2-5, with 10 positions matching TRBD2. The V segment lost 4 bases and the J segment 4 bases; nucleotides outside the gene matches: 3. The CDR3 is 13 amino acids. Per the germline V gene, CDR1 is SQVTM and CDR2 is ANQGSEA. CDR3 amino acids: CSVVASGRETQYF. CDR3 sequence (DNA): TGCAGCGTTGTTGCTAGCGGGAGAGAGACCCAGTACTTC.

The chain links TRBV27 to TRBJ1-3; D unclear. Deletions cut 6 bases from V and 0 bases from J, with 6 bases between. The CDR3 loop spans 13 amino acids. Germline CDR1 and CDR2: MNHEY and SMNVEV (reference sequence). CDR3 DNA sequence: TGTGCCAGCAGCGCCGGCTCTGGAAACACCATATATTTT. Translated, it gives CASSAGSGNTIYF.

The chain couples TRBV2 to TRBJ2-7, with TRBD2 matching 7 bases. Losses at the gene ends were 7 bases for V and 3 bases for J; bases not matched to a gene: 9. The CDR3 length is 14 residues. Germline CDR1 and CDR2: SNHLY and FYNNEI. CDR3 DNA sequence: TGTGCCAGCAATAGGGAGGGGCCTAACTACGAGCAGTACTTC. Translated, it gives CASNREGPNYEQYF.

The chain is built from TRBV14 and TRBJ2-7, with a weak D call TRBD1 (5 bases). The CDR3 sequence is 14 residues long. Germline V lookup: CDR1 SGHDN, CDR2 FVKESK. The V end was cut by 0 bases, the J end by 5 bases, with 11 bases between. CDR3 DNA: TGTGCCAGCAGCCAAGAAAGAGGACACGACGAGCAGTACTTC. This codes for CASSQERGHDEQYF.

The chain employs TRBV5-4 and TRBJ2-2, with TRBD1 as a possible D gene (6 bases). Trimming removed 2 bases at V and 4 bases at J, with 9 bases between. This CDR3 region has 14 residues. CDR1 is SGHNT and CDR2 is YYREEE in the germline V gene (reference sequence). The CDR3 sequence is CASSFQGSTGELFF. For the CDR3, the DNA is TGTGCCAGCAGCTTCCAGGGGAGCACCGGGGAGCTGTTTTTT.

The rearrangement uses TRBV9 and TRBJ1-2; D gene unclear. V lost 0 bases and J 1 base, leaving 10 bases between the germline ends. This CDR3 has 15 amino acids. Per the germline V gene, CDR1 is SGDLS and CDR2 is YYNGEE. The CDR3 spells CASSVDPTSNYGYTF. CDR3 sequence (DNA): TGTGCCAGCAGCGTAGACCCCACCAGTAACTATGGCTACACCTTC.

J is TRBJ1-1 and V is TRBV11-2, with 7 bases aligning to TRBD1. The CDR3 is 15 residues long. CDR1 and CDR2 from the germline V gene are SGHAT and FQNNGV. J lost 5 bases, V lost 4 bases, and 10 bases had no gene match. The CDR3, as DNA: TGTGCCAGCAGCTACAGACAGGGAATGGTTACTGAAGCTTTCTTT. It yields the protein CASSYRQGMVTEAFF. The full variable domain, in which reference TRBV11-2 and TRBJ1-1 provide the parts outside the CDR3, is EAGVAQSPRYKIIEKRQSVAFWCNPISGHATLYWYQQILGQGPKLLIQFQNNGVVDDSQLPKDRFSAERLKGVDSTLKIQPAKLEDSAVYLCASSYRQGMVTEAFFGQGTRLTVV.